This T cell receptor (beta chain) appears in the sequencing data of a study of OX40 agonist ivuxolimab in advanced cancers. About the research overall: Patients received ivuxolimab, an agonistic anti-OX40 (CD134) antibody.

Findings and caveats of the study: Both CD4+ and CD8+ T cell populations in blood had undergone clonal expansion by week 6 at 0.1 to 3.0 mg/kg. Relative to CD4+, CD8+ T cells held more expanded clones on average.

A remark on this clone: What it recognizes is unknown.

Germline CDR1 reads MNHEY; CDR2 reads SMNVEV (reference sequence). CDR3 length equals 16 residues. The V end was cut by 6 bases, the J end by 7 bases, with 19 bases between. Samples of blood were obtained at baseline, on cycle 4 day 1, and on cycle 7 day 1. Clones were sequenced by immunoSEQ multiplex PCR, and TCRdb holds only the in-frame ones, with some missing. The table shows roughly 75,000 clones, with about nine tenths occurring only once. This clonotype originated in an adult with an advanced solid tumor such as melanoma, head and neck, liver or kidney cancer. Source: CD4+ or CD8+ T cells sorted from blood, taken in a trial of the OX40 agonist ivuxolimab. The chain employs TRBV27 and TRBJ1-6; D may be TRBD1 (5 bases). The CDR3 coding sequence is TGTGCCAGCAGCAACAACAAAGCGGGGCCAAATTCACCCCTCCACTTT. It is translated as CASSNNKAGPNSPLHF.